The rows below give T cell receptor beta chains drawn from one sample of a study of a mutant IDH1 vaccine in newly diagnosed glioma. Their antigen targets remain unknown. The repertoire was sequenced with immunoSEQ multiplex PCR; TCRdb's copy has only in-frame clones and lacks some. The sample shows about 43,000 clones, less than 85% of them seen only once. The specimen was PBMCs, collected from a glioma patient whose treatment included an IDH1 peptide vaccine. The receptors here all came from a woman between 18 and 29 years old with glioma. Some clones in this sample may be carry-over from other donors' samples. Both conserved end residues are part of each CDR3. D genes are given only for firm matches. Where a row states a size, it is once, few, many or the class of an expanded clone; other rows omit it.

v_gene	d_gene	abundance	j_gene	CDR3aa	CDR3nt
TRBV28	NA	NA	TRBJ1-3	CASSLAGHTIYF	TGTGCCAGCAGTTTAGCGGGTCACACCATATATTTT
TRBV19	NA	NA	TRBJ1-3	CASSIVATVAGNTIYF	TGTGCCAGTAGTATAGTTGCGACAGTAGCTGGAAACACCATATATTTT
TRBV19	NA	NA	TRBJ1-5	CAGGRINQPQHF	TGTGCGGGGGGACGGATTAATCAGCCCCAGCATTTT
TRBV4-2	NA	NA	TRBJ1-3	CASSQDGFRNTIYF	TGTGCCAGCAGCCAAGATGGTTTCAGAAACACCATATATTTT
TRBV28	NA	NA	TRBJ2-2	CASTLGGLGELFF	TGTGCCAGCACCCTCGGAGGCCTCGGGGAGCTGTTTTTT
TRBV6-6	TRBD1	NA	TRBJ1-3	CASSATGGNTIYF	TGTGCCAGCAGTGCGACAGGGGGAAACACCATATATTTT
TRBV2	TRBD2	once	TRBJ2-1	CASSRRGRTMDEQFF	TGTGCCAGCAGCCGACGCGGGAGAACGATGGATGAGCAGTTCTTC
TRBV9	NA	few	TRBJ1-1	CASSDEGGGPYHTEAFF	TGTGCCAGCAGCGACGAAGGAGGGGGACCGTACCACACTGAAGCTTTCTTT
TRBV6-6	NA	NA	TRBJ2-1	CASRDGTSSYNEQFF	TGTGCCAGCAGGGACGGGACCAGCTCCTACAATGAGCAGTTCTTC
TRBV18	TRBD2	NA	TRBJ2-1	CASSPRTSGTVPNEQFF	TGTGCCAGCTCACCGAGGACTAGCGGGACCGTTCCCAATGAGCAGTTCTTC
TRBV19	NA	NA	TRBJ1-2	CASSPQAGDNYGYTF	TGTGCCAGTAGCCCCCAGGCAGGGGACAACTATGGCTACACCTTC
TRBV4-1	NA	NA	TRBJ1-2	CASSPRGQGGYGYTF	TGCGCCAGCAGCCCCAGGGGTCAGGGTGGCTATGGCTACACCTTC
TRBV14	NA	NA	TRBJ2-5	CASSQAGGRVYF	TGTGCCAGCAGCCAAGCGGGTGGCAGGGTATACTTC
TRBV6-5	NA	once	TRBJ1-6	CASSGATRSPLHF	TGTGCCAGCAGTGGGGCAACTAGGTCACCCCTCCACTTT
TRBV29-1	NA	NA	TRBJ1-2	CSVRGAGNGYTF	TGCAGCGTTAGGGGGGCAGGTAATGGCTACACCTTC
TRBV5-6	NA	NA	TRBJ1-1	CASSLEGARVTVWEAFF	TGTGCCAGCAGCTTAGAAGGGGCGAGGGTTACAGTCTGGGAAGCTTTCTTT
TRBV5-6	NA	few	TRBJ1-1	CASSPGVNTEAFF	TGTGCCAGCAGCCCAGGGGTGAACACTGAAGCTTTCTTT
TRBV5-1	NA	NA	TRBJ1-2	CASSLDWGGYGYTF	TGCGCCAGCAGCTTGGATTGGGGAGGCTATGGCTACACCTTC
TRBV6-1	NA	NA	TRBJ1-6	CATKSSYNSPLHF	TGTGCCACCAAGAGCTCCTATAATTCACCCCTCCACTTT
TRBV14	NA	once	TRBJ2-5	CASRGIGRQETQYF	TGTGCCAGCAGAGGTATAGGCAGACAAGAGACCCAGTACTTC
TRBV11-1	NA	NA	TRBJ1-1	CASGYGGRNTEAFF	TGTGCCAGCGGCTACGGAGGGCGGAACACTGAAGCTTTCTTT
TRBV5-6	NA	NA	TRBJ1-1	CASSLSGTPNTEAFF	TGTGCCAGCAGCTTATCCGGGACACCGAACACTGAAGCTTTCTTT
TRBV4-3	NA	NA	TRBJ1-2	CASSQDIGEGYGYTF	TGCGCCAGCAGCCAAGATATAGGGGAGGGATATGGCTACACCTTC
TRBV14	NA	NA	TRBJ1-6	CASSQVSPYSPLHF	TGTGCCAGCAGCCAAGTCAGCCCTTATTCACCCCTCCACTTT
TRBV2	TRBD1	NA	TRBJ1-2	CASSEVAGTATNYGYTF	TGTGCCAGCAGTGAAGTAGCCGGGACAGCCACTAACTATGGCTACACCTTC
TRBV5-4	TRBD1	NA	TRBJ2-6	CASSFPGGEGANVLTF	TGTGCCAGCAGCTTCCCAGGGGGCGAGGGGGCCAACGTCCTGACTTTC
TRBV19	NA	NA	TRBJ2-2	CASTTGPGELFF	TGTGCCAGTACGACGGGACCCGGGGAGCTGTTTTTT
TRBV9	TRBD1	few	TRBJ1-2	CASSVGQGFGGYTF	TGTGCCAGCAGCGTAGGACAGGGATTTGGTGGCTACACCTTC
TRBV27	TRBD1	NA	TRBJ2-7	CASRASGGGYEQYF	TGTGCCAGCAGGGCTTCAGGGGGCGGCTACGAGCAGTACTTC
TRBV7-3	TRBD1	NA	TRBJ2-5	CASSPDRGPLETQYF	TGTGCCAGCAGCCCGGACAGGGGGCCGTTGGAGACCCAGTACTTC
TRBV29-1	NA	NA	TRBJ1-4	CSAKTGANEKLFF	TGCAGCGCCAAGACAGGCGCAAATGAAAAACTGTTTTTT
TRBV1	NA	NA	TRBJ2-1	CTSSQDRGSGRAGHQQFF	TGCACCAGCAGCCAAGATAGGGGGAGCGGGAGGGCGGGTCATCAGCAGTTCTTC
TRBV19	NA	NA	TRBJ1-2	CASSIANRPMDGYTF	TGTGCCAGTAGTATAGCAAACCGTCCCATGGATGGCTACACCTTC
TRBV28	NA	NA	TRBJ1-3	CASSLGGDGNTIYF	TGTGCCAGCAGTTTAGGGGGGGATGGAAACACCATATATTTT